This T cell receptor (beta chain) comes out of a study of cytomegalovirus exposure and HLA in healthy donors. Primers: 60 Vbeta forward and 13 Jbeta reverse. The repertoire was sequenced with immunoSEQ multiplex PCR; TCRdb's copy has only in-frame clones and lacks some. The sample includes around 150,000 clones, around three quarters seen only once; the top ten take 2.2%. The CDR3 is 15 residues long. The V and J ends lost 4 bases and 5 bases, in that order; junction bases with no gene match: 6. Germline V gives CDR1 SGHDT, CDR2 YYEEEE. The source is a man aged 45 to 65 in good health and CMV-seropositive. The rearrangement links TRBV5-6 to TRBJ2-7; 13 nucleotides agree with TRBD2. Sequenced material: PBMCs. CDR3 amino acids: CASSRRLAGGHEQYF. DNA for the CDR3: TGTGCCAGCAGCCGAAGACTAGCGGGGGGTCACGAGCAGTACTTC.